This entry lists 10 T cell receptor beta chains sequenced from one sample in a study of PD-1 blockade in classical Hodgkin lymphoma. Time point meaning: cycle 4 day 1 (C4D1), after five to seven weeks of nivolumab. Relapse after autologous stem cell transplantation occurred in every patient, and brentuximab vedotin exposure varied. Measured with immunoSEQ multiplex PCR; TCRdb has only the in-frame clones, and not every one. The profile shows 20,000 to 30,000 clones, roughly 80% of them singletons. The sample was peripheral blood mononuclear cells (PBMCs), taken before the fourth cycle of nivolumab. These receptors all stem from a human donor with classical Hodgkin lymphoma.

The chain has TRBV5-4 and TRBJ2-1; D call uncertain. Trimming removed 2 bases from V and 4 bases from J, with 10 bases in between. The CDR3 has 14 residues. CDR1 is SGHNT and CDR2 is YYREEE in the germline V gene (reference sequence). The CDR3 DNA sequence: TGTGCCAGCAGCTTCGGAACTTTGTACAATGAGCAGTTCTTC. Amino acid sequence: CASSFGTLYNEQFF.

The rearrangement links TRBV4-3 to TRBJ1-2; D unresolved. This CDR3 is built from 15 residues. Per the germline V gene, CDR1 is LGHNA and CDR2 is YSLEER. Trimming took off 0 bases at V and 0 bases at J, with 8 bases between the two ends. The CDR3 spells CASSQEHRANYGYTF. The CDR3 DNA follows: TGCGCCAGCAGCCAAGAGCATAGAGCTAACTATGGCTACACCTTC.

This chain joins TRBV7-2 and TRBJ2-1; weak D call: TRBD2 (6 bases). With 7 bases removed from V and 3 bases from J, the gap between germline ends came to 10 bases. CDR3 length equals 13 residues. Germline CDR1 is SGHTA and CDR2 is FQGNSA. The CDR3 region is CASTASVYNEQFF. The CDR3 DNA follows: TGTGCCAGCACCGCTAGCGTCTACAATGAGCAGTTCTTC.

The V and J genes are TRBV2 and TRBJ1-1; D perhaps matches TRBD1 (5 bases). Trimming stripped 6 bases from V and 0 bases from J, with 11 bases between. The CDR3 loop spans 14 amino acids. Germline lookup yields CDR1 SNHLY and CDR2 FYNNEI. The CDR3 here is CASRADSLNTEAFF. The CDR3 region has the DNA TGTGCCAGCAGAGCTGACAGCCTGAACACTGAAGCTTTCTTT.

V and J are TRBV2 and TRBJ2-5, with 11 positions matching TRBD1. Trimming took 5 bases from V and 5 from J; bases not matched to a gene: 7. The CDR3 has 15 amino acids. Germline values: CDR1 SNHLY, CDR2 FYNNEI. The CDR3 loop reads CASSKDRGLWETQYF. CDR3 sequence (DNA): TGTGCCAGCAGTAAGGACAGGGGGCTTTGGGAGACCCAGTACTTC.

This chain's CDR3 is CASRDRENTEAFF. The CDR3 DNA is TGCGCCAGCCGGGACAGGGAGAACACTGAAGCTTTCTTT. This chain connects TRBV10-1 to TRBJ1-1; 9 bases fit TRBD1. V shed 8 bases, J shed 1 base, and the junction held 2 bases outside the gene matches. The CDR3 loop spans 13 amino acids. Germline V lookup: CDR1 WNHNN, CDR2 SYGVQD (reference sequence).

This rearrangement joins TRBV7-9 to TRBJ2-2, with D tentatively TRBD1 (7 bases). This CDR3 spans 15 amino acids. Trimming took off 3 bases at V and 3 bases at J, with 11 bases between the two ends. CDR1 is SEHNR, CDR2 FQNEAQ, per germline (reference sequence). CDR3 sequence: CASSFPRGDTGELFF. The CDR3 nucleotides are TGTGCCAGCAGCTTCCCCAGGGGGGACACCGGGGAGCTGTTTTTT.

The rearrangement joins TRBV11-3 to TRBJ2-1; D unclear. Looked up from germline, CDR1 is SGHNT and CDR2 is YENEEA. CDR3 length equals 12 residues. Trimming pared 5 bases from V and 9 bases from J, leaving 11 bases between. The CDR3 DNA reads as TGTGCCAGCAGCCAAGCTCGAGGTGAGCAGTTCTTC. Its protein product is CASSQARGEQFF.

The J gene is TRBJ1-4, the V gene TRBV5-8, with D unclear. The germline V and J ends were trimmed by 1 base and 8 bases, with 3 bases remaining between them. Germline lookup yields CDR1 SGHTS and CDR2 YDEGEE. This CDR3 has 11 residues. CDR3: CASSLLEKLFF. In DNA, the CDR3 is TGTGCCAGCAGCTTGCTCGAAAAACTGTTTTTT.

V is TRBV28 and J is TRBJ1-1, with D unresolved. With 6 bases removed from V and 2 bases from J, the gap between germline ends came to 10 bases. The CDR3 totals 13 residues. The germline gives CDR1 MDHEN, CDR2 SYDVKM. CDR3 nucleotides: TGTGCCAGCAGCCTCCTCTTTAACACTGAAGCTTTCTTT. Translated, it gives CASSLLFNTEAFF.